These 9 T cell receptor beta chains originate from one sample sequenced in a study of blood T cell repertoires in COVID-19 (TCRdb year 2020). The library was produced with the immunoSEQ multiplex PCR assay. TCRdb limited this immuneACCESS table to in-frame rearrangements with V and J called. A share of clones is missing; checked studies link under half to unresolved V genes, and the rest is unexplained. The table for this sample lists about 160,000 clones; roughly 90% of them were counted only once. The ten largest clonotypes hold more than 4.5% of the sample. Sequenced input: peripheral blood. Receptor source: a man aged 25 to 40 with COVID-19, enrolled during active disease.

The rearrangement uses TRBV5-1 and TRBJ1-1; TRBD1 matches 8 bases. This CDR3 has 14 amino acids. The V segment lost 2 bases and the J segment 4 bases; nucleotides outside the gene matches: 4. Germline CDR1 and CDR2: SGHRS and YFSETQ. Here the CDR3 reads CASSLQGEGTEAFF. CDR3 DNA: TGCGCCAGCAGCTTACAGGGGGAAGGCACTGAAGCTTTCTTT.

The J gene is TRBJ1-2, the V gene TRBV18; TRBD1 matches at 10 bases. CDR3 length: 15 residues. CDR1 KGHSH and CDR2 LQKENI come from the germline V gene. Trimming at V came to 0 bases and at J to 5 bases, leaving 3 bases not matched to a gene. The CDR3 region has the DNA TGTGCCAGCTCACCACCGGGACAGGGGACTTATGGCTACACCTTC. It encodes CASSPPGQGTYGYTF. The full variable domain, in which reference TRBV18 and TRBJ1-2 provide the parts outside the CDR3, is NAGVMQNPRHLVRRRGQEARLRCSPMKGHSHVYWYRQLPEEGLKFMVYLQKENIIDESGMPKERFSAEFPKEGPSILRIQQVVRGDSAAYFCASSPPGQGTYGYTFGSGTRLTVV.

This clone was seen a single time. V and J are TRBV5-1 and TRBJ2-1; D perhaps matches TRBD1 (6 bases). V lost 0 bases and J 2 bases, leaving 9 bases between the germline ends. The CDR3 loop spans 15 amino acids. Per germline, CDR1 SGHRS and CDR2 YFSETQ. CDR3 sequence: CASSLAGEPYNEQFF. CDR3 nucleotides: TGCGCCAGCAGCTTGGCAGGGGAACCCTACAATGAGCAGTTCTTC.

V gene TRBV27 combines with J gene TRBJ1-5; 8 bases align to TRBD1. J lost 4 bases, V lost 2 bases, and 1 base had no gene match. Germline-derived CDR1 and CDR2 are MNHEY and SMNVEV (reference sequence). This CDR3 has 14 amino acids. This chain's CDR3 is CASSLQGANQPQHF. The DNA for the CDR3 is TGTGCCAGCAGTTTACAGGGGGCGAATCAGCCCCAGCATTTT.

The V gene is TRBV6-1, the J gene TRBJ2-1, with D possibly matching TRBD2 (5 bases). The germline CDR1 and CDR2 sequences are MNHNS and SASEGT. The CDR3 has 17 amino acids. V gave up 3 bases and J gave up 7 bases, with 22 bases separating them. Written as DNA, the CDR3 is TGTGCCAGCAGTGAGAACGACTACTCCCCCTACCCTAATGAGCAGTTCTTC. Translation: CASSENDYSPYPNEQFF.

The V call is TRBV21-1, the J call TRBJ1-1; the D call TRBD1 from the table was never checked on the DNA. TRBV21-1 is described as a pseudogene. The CDR3 sequence is 15 residues long. This CDR3 is CASSNQARGNTEAFF. The CDR3 coding sequence is TGTGCCAGCAGCAATCAGGCTAGGGGGAACACTGAAGCTTTCTTT.

The chain couples TRBV15 to TRBJ1-1; TRBD1 might be the D (6 bases). The V end lost 2 bases, the J end lost 4 bases, and 14 bases lay between the germline ends. Germline CDR1 and CDR2: LNHNV and YYDKDF (reference sequence). The CDR3 is made up of 15 amino acids. Here the CDR3 reads CATSRLQGSRTEAFF. The CDR3 region has the DNA TGTGCCACCAGCAGACTCCAGGGGAGTCGCACTGAAGCTTTCTTT. Full variable domain (remainder filled in from reference TRBV15 and TRBJ1-1): DAMVIQNPRYQVTQFGKPVTLSCSQTLNHNVMYWYQQKSSQAPKLLFHYYDKDFNNEADTPDNFQSRRPNTSFCFLDIRSPGLGDTAMYLCATSRLQGSRTEAFFGQGTRLTVV.

This rearrangement joins TRBV7-2 to TRBJ2-5; D may be TRBD2 (5 bases). V lost 4 bases, J lost 2 bases, and 8 bases lay in between. Germline V CDR1 and CDR2: SGHTA, FQGNSA. The CDR3 extends over 13 amino acids. CDR3 DNA sequence: TGTGCCAGCAGCTCCGACTATCAAGAGACCCAGTACTTC. Translated, it gives CASSSDYQETQYF.

The chain has TRBV6-5 and TRBJ2-2; weak D call: TRBD1 (5 bases). Trimming removed 9 bases from V and 2 bases from J, with 13 bases in between. The germline V gene has CDR1 MNHEY and CDR2 SVGAGI. The CDR3 contains 14 residues. The chain's CDR3 is CASLRQKNTGELFF. DNA for the CDR3: TGTGCCAGTCTTCGACAGAAAAACACCGGGGAGCTGTTTTTT.